This TCR beta chain was observed in a study of OX40 agonist ivuxolimab in advanced cancers. About the research overall: Each dose-escalation patient presented with hepatocellular carcinoma, melanoma, renal cell or head and neck cancer.

Study observations and caveats: Clones of CD4+ and CD8+ blood T cells grew by week 6 at doses of 0.1 to 3.0 mg/kg. Compared with CD4+, CD8+ T cells on average had more expanded clones.

Comment on this clone: The antigen remains unidentified.

This CDR3 has 12 amino acids. With 6 bases removed from V and 7 bases from J, the gap between germline ends came to 15 bases. Germline V lookup: CDR1 SQVTM, CDR2 ANQGSEA. Exclusion applied to patients with autoimmune disease history or systemic immunosuppression. Here immunoSEQ multiplex PCR was the method, and the copy in TCRdb shows in-frame clones only, minus some. The sample holds about 61,000 clones, around 83% seen once. The origin of this receptor is an adult with an advanced solid tumor such as melanoma, head and neck, liver or kidney cancer. This chain uses TRBV29-1 with TRBJ1-2; possible D gene TRBD1, 5 bases. The sample was CD4+ or CD8+ T cells sorted from blood, taken in a trial of the OX40 agonist ivuxolimab. For the CDR3, the DNA is TGCAGCGTGGCCGGGACGGATTTTGGCTACACCTTC. Amino acids: CSVAGTDFGYTF.